Each of the 25 T cell receptor beta chains below was sequenced from the same sample in a study of graft-versus-host responses after intestinal transplantation. Method: immunoSEQ multiplex PCR; TCRdb's copy keeps in-frame clones and lacks some. The sample contains roughly 50,000 clones, about nine tenths of which appear only once. No antigens are known for them. The sequencing here drew on unstimulated CD4+ T cells sorted from spleen or lymph node cells, taken before transplant. These TCRs come from a human donor who was the organ donor for an intestinal transplant.

This chain connects TRBV10-1 to TRBJ2-7; D may match TRBD1 or TRBD2 (5 bases each). The CDR3 is 12 amino acids. CDR1 and CDR2 (germline): WNHNN, SYGVQD (reference sequence). The CDR3 DNA follows: TGCCCGGAAGAAGGGGACCTCTACGAGCAGTACTTC. Protein: CPEEGDLYEQYF.

The chain carries TRBV7-3 and TRBJ2-3; D is uncertain. CDR3 length: 16 amino acids. V was shortened by 5 bases and J by 0 bases, with 15 bases between the two germline ends. Germline-derived CDR1 and CDR2 are SGHTA and FQGTGA. CDR3 loop: CASSRSGEASTDTQYF. The CDR3 DNA follows: TGTGCCAGCAGCCGTTCGGGCGAGGCGAGCACAGATACGCAGTATTTT.

The V call is TRBV6-5, the J call TRBJ2-5; no clear D. The CDR3 consists of 16 residues. The V and J ends lost 0 bases and 5 bases respectively, with 16 bases between them. CDR1 is MNHEY, CDR2 SVGAGI, per germline. CDR3 coding DNA: TGTGCCAGCAGTTACTCGAGCCATCGAGTGGGGGAGACCCAGTACTTC. It is translated as CASSYSSHRVGETQYF.

The chain recombines TRBV4-2 with TRBJ2-2; no reliable D call. Trimming cost V 4 bases and J 0 bases, with 15 bases left between them. This CDR3 spans 17 amino acids. Germline loops: CDR1 LGHNA, CDR2 YNFKEQ. The CDR3 DNA reads TGTGCCAGCAGCCTAGTGATAGTCCCCTCGAACACCGGGGAGCTGTTTTTT. Amino acids: CASSLVIVPSNTGELFF.

This chain joins TRBV4-1 and TRBJ2-6; D gene ambiguous. V shed 4 bases and J shed 3 bases, with 4 bases lying between them. CDR3 size: 13 residues. CDR1 is MGHRA and CDR2 is YSYEKL in the germline V gene. The CDR3 nucleotides are TGCGCCAGCAGCCTCAGTGGGGCCAACGTCCTGACTTTC. As protein: CASSLSGANVLTF.

The chain is built from TRBV5-6 and TRBJ2-5; the D gene is possibly TRBD1 (7 bases). This CDR3 contains 14 residues. CDR1 is SGHDT and CDR2 is YYEEEE in the germline V gene. V was clipped by 4 bases and J by 4 bases, with 14 bases between them. CDR3 coding DNA: TGTGCCAGCAGCCACCCCCAGGGGGGAGAGACCCAGTACTTC. This gives the protein CASSHPQGGETQYF.

V is TRBV7-2 and J is TRBJ1-5; D possibly corresponds to TRBD1 (6 bases). CDR1 is SGHTA, CDR2 FQGNSA, per germline. The CDR3 has 14 amino acids. The V and J ends lost 1 base and 7 bases respectively, with 11 bases between them. In DNA form, the CDR3 reads TGTGCCAGCAGCTTAGGGGGGGCGGGGCAGCCCCAGCATTTT. Amino acids: CASSLGGAGQPQHF.

In regard to this clone: This sample also contains other DNA sequences that code for the same CDR3. The chain uses TRBV19 and TRBJ1-1; 7 bases fit TRBD1. Germline CDR1 LNHDA, CDR2 SQIVND (reference sequence). With V trimmed by 6 bases and J by 8 bases, 9 bases remained unmatched. This CDR3 has 13 amino acids. CDR3 sequence (DNA): TGTGCCAGTAGCACGACAGGGAGCACCGAAGCTTTCTTT. Protein: CASSTTGSTEAFF.

This clone was seen just once. The rearrangement uses TRBV28 and TRBJ2-7; D is uncertain. The CDR3 length is 14 residues. The V end was cut by 6 bases, the J end by 0 bases, with 12 bases between. Germline V gene sequence: CDR1 MDHEN, CDR2 SYDVKM. The CDR3 protein is CASRAPTYSYEQYF. The CDR3 DNA is TGTGCCAGCAGGGCACCAACCTACTCCTACGAGCAGTACTTC.

The chain couples TRBV4-3 to TRBJ2-3; D remains ambiguous. CDR1 is LGHNA, CDR2 YSLEER, per germline. The CDR3 runs 15 residues. V was clipped by 4 bases and J by 2 bases, with 13 bases between them. The CDR3 here is CASSPRESPTDTQYF. The CDR3 region has the DNA TGCGCCAGCAGCCCCCGTGAGAGCCCCACAGATACGCAGTATTTT.

This sequence joins TRBV6-5 and TRBJ1-5; D call uncertain. CDR3 length: 15 residues. V was trimmed by 0 bases and J by 3 bases, leaving 9 bases between them. Germline loops: CDR1 MNHEY, CDR2 SVGAGI. DNA of the CDR3: TGTGCCAGCAGTTACTCTGGACTCTTCAATCAGCCCCAGCATTTT. This codes for CASSYSGLFNQPQHF.

The rearrangement joins TRBV7-9 to TRBJ2-2, with D unclear. The CDR3 has 14 amino acids. Germline V gene data show CDR1 as SEHNR and CDR2 as FQNEAQ (reference sequence). Trimming took off 1 base at V and 1 base at J, with 4 bases between the two ends. The CDR3 DNA sequence: TGTGCCAGCAGCTTAGGACAGAACACCGGGGAGCTGTTTTTT. This sequence encodes CASSLGQNTGELFF.

CDR3 sequence reads: CAWSVKRTGPYGYTF. In nucleotides, the CDR3 is TGTGCCTGGAGTGTTAAGCGGACAGGACCCTATGGCTACACCTTC. This sequence joins TRBV30 and TRBJ1-2, with 7 bases matching TRBD1. V trimming: 0 bases; J trimming: 4 bases; junction bases outside the gene matches: 8. The germline gives CDR1 GTSNPN, CDR2 SVGIG (reference sequence). This CDR3 region has 15 residues. Combining the CDR3 with reference TRBV30 and TRBJ1-2 gives the whole variable domain SQTIHQWPATLVQPVGSPLSLECTVEGTSNPNLYWYRQAAGRGLQLLFYSVGIGQISSEVPQNLSASRPQDRQFILSSKKLLLSDSGFYLCAWSVKRTGPYGYTFGSGTRLTVV.

V usage is TRBV2 and J usage is TRBJ2-3, with D hard to call. Germline-derived CDR1 and CDR2 are SNHLY and FYNNEI. V was shortened by 5 bases and J by 2 bases, with 2 bases between the two germline ends. The CDR3 length is 11 residues. CDR3: CASSNTDTQYF. CDR3 coding DNA: TGTGCCAGCAGTAACACAGATACGCAGTATTTT.

The V call is TRBV7-2, the J call TRBJ2-3, with 7 bases fitting TRBD2. The germline V gene encodes CDR1 SGHTA and CDR2 FQGNSA. The trim removed 1 base at V and 10 bases at J, leaving 11 bases unmatched. This CDR3 has 15 residues. The CDR3 bases are TGTGCCAGCAGCTTAGAAGCGGGAACGAGATATGCGCAGTATTTT. It translates to CASSLEAGTRYAQYF.

This clone was seen a few times. The chain joins TRBV19 to TRBJ2-6, with no clear D. CDR1 LNHDA and CDR2 SQIVND come from the germline V gene (reference sequence). This CDR3 contains 13 residues. V gave up 5 bases and J gave up 0 bases, with 2 bases separating them. The CDR3 reads CASSVSGANVLTF. The CDR3 region has the DNA TGTGCCAGTAGTGTCTCTGGGGCCAACGTCCTGACTTTC.

The chain joins TRBV29-1 to TRBJ2-1; TRBD1 aligns across 8 bases. The trim removed 7 bases at V and 4 bases at J, leaving 0 bases unmatched. The CDR3 consists of 11 residues. CDR1 SQVTM and CDR2 ANQGSEA come from the germline V gene. The CDR3 sequence is CSGTGYNEQFF. DNA of the CDR3: TGCAGCGGGACAGGGTACAATGAGCAGTTCTTC.

The CDR3 spells CASGSGLAGNTDTQYF. Here the CDR3 DNA reads TGTGCCAGCGGATCGGGACTAGCGGGTAACACAGATACGCAGTATTTT. The rearrangement uses TRBV7-2 and TRBJ2-3; 12 bases agree with TRBD2. The V gene's germline CDR1 is SGHTA and CDR2 FQGNSA. V was clipped by 8 bases and J by 2 bases; unmatched bases: 8. The CDR3 length is 16 residues.

The CDR3 protein is CASSLRSSLDEQFF. The CDR3, as DNA: TGCGCCAGCAGCTTGCGATCTAGCTTAGATGAGCAGTTCTTC. The gene calls are TRBV5-1 and TRBJ2-1; TRBD2 might be the D (5 bases). Between the trimmed V and J ends, which lost 1 base and 8 bases, there was a span of 13 bases. The CDR3 is made up of 14 amino acids. Germline-derived CDR1 and CDR2 are SGHRS and YFSETQ.

The chain recombines TRBV9 with TRBJ1-2, with TRBD1 matching 9 bases. The CDR3 has 14 residues. Germline-derived CDR1 and CDR2 are SGDLS and YYNGEE. The J segment lost 8 bases and the V segment lost 4 bases, leaving 9 bases of the junction unmatched. The DNA for the CDR3 is TGTGCCAGCAGCTCAACTACAGGGGGCGGCGGCTACACCTTC. Amino acid sequence: CASSSTTGGGGYTF.

V and J are TRBV7-2 and TRBJ2-2; D possibly corresponds to TRBD1 (6 bases). The germline V gene has CDR1 SGHTA and CDR2 FQGNSA. The CDR3 contains 14 residues. Trimming shortened V by 5 bases and J by 3 bases, and 10 bases separated the two germline ends. The CDR3 nucleotides read TGTGCCAGCAGCAGCAGGGGAGACACCGGGGAGCTGTTTTTT. It encodes CASSSRGDTGELFF.

In its sample, this clone was seen a few times. This chain connects TRBV5-1 to TRBJ1-2; 8 nucleotides align to TRBD1. V lost 2 bases to trimming and J lost 12 bases; unmatched junction nucleotides: 3. CDR1 is SGHRS, CDR2 YFSETQ, per germline. This CDR3 is built from 11 residues. The CDR3 sequence is CASSFGTGDTF. The CDR3 region has the DNA TGCGCCAGCAGCTTCGGGACAGGAGACACCTTC.

This clone was detected only once. CDR3: CATYRGRTDTQYF. The CDR3 DNA is TGTGCCACCTACAGGGGGCGCACAGATACGCAGTATTTT. The rearrangement uses TRBV19 and TRBJ2-3, with TRBD1 identical over 9 bases. V lost 10 bases, J lost 1 base, and 3 bases stayed unmatched. The CDR3 runs to 13 residues. In germline, CDR1 is LNHDA, CDR2 SQIVND (reference sequence). The full variable domain, rest sourced from reference TRBV19 and TRBJ2-3, is DGGITQSPKYLFRKEGQNVTLSCEQNLNHDAMYWYRQDPGQGLRLIYYSQIVNDFQKGDIAEGYSVSREKKESFPLTVTSAQKNPTAFYLCATYRGRTDTQYFGPGTRLTVL.

Here the CDR3 DNA reads TGTGCCAGCAGCACCCGGACTAGCGGGACGACGGGGCTCACAGATACGCAGTATTTT. Translated, it gives CASSTRTSGTTGLTDTQYF. The V call is TRBV9, the J call TRBJ2-3; 12 nucleotides match TRBD2. V shed 4 bases, J shed 2 bases, and the junction held 14 bases outside the gene matches. From germline, CDR1 is SGDLS and CDR2 YYNGEE. The CDR3 extends over 19 amino acids.

The genes are TRBV5-6 and TRBJ2-3, with 8 bases identical to TRBD1. This CDR3 comprises 16 residues. The germline V gene has CDR1 SGHDT and CDR2 YYEEEE. J was trimmed by 2 bases and V by 5 bases; bases with no gene match: 10. CDR3 sequence: CASRPLRQGNTDTQYF. As DNA, the CDR3 is TGTGCCAGCAGGCCATTGCGACAGGGGAACACAGATACGCAGTATTTT.